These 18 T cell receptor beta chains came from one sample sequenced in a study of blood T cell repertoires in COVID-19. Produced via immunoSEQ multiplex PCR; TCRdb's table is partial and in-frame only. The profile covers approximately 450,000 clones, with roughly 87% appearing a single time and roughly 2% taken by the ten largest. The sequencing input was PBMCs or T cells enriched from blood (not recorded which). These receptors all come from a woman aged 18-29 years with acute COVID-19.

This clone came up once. CDR3: CASSLLAEETQYF. DNA for the CDR3: TGTGCCAGCAGTCTTTTAGCAGAAGAGACCCAGTACTTC. The chain couples TRBV12-3 or TRBV12-4 to TRBJ2-5; D not resolved. V was cut by 5 bases and J by 3 bases, with 10 bases left in between. The CDR3 consists of 13 residues.

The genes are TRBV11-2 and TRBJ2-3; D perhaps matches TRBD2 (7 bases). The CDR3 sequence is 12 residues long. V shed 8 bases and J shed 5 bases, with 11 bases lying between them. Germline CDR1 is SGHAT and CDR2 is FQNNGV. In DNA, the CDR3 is TGTGCCAGCGGGGGGGCGGGAGATACGCAGTATTTT. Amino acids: CASGGAGDTQYF.

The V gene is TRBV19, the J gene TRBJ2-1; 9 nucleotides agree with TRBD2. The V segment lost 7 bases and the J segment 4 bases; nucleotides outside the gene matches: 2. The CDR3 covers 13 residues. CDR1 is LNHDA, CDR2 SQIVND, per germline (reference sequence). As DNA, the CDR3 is TGTGCCAGTACTAGCGGGGTATACAATGAGCAGTTCTTC. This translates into CASTSGVYNEQFF. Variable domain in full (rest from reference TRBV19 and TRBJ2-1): DGGITQSPKYLFRKEGQNVTLSCEQNLNHDAMYWYRQDPGQGLRLIYYSQIVNDFQKGDIAEGYSVSREKKESFPLTVTSAQKNPTAFYLCASTSGVYNEQFFGPGTRLTVL.

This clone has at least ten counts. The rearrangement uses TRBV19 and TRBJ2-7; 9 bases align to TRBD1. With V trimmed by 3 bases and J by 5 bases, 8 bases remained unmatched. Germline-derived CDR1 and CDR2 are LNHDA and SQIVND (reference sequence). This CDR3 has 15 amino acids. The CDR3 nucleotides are TGTGCCAGTAGTATCCCCGGGGACAGGGCCGACGAGCAGTACTTC. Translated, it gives CASSIPGDRADEQYF.

The CDR3 DNA is TGTGCCAGCAGTGAACCTGGGACAGGGAGGTACGAGCAGTACTTC. This codes for CASSEPGTGRYEQYF. The chain uses TRBV25-1 and TRBJ2-7, with 9 bases fitting TRBD1. The V gene's germline CDR1 is MGHDK and CDR2 SYGVNS. The CDR3 totals 15 residues. Trimming cost V 2 bases and J 4 bases; bases outside gene matches: 6.

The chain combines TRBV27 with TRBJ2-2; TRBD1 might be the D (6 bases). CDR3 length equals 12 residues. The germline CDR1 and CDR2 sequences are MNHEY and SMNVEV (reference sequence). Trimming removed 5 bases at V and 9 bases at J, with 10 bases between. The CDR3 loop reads CASSPQGRELFF. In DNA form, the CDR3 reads TGTGCCAGCAGTCCACAGGGTCGGGAGCTGTTTTTT.

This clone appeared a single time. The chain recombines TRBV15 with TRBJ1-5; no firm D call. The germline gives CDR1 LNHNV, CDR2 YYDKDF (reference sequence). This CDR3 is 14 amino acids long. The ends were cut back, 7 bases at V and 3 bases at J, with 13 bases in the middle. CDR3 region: CATNRGWDNQPQHF. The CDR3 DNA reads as TGTGCCACCAATCGGGGATGGGACAATCAGCCCCAGCATTTT.

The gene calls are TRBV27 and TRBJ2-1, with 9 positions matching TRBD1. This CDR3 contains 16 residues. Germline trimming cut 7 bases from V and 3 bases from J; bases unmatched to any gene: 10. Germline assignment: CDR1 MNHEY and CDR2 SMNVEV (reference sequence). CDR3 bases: TGTGCCAGCAAGAAGGGACAGGGAAGGAACTACAATGAGCAGTTCTTC. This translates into CASKKGQGRNYNEQFF.

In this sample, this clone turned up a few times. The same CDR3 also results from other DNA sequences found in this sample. The CDR3 reads CASSGGVQPQHF. DNA of the CDR3: TGTGCCAGCAGTGGGGGGGTCCAGCCCCAGCATTTT. V is TRBV2 and J is TRBJ1-5; possibly TRBD1 for D (5 bases). This CDR3 has 12 residues. Deletions cut 4 bases from V and 7 bases from J, with 8 bases between. In germline, CDR1 is SNHLY, CDR2 FYNNEI.

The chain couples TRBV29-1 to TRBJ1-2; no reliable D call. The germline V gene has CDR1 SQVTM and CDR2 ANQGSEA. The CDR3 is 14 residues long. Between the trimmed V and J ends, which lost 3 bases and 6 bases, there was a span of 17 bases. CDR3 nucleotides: TGCAGCGTTGACGGAACTCCTCTCGGGGATGGCTACACCTTC. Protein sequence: CSVDGTPLGDGYTF. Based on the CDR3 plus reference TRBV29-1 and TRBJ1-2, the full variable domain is SAVISQKPSRDICQRGTSLTIQCQVDSQVTMMFWYRQQPGQSLTLIATANQGSEATYESGFVIDKFPISRPNLTFSTLTVSNMSPEDSSIYLCSVDGTPLGDGYTFGSGTRLTVV.

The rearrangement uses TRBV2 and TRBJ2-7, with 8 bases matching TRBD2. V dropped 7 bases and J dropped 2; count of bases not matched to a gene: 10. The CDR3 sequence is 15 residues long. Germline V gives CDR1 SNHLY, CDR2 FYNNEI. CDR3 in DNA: TGTGCCAGCACCCCCGGGGGGGGACGAACCTACGAGCAGTACTTC. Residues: CASTPGGGRTYEQYF.

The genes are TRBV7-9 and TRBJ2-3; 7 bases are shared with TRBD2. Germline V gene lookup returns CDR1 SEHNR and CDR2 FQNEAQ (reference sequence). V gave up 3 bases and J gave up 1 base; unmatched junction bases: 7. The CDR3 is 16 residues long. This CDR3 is CASSFPSLAGTDTQYF. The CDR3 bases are TGTGCCAGCAGCTTTCCATCTCTAGCGGGCACAGATACGCAGTATTTT.

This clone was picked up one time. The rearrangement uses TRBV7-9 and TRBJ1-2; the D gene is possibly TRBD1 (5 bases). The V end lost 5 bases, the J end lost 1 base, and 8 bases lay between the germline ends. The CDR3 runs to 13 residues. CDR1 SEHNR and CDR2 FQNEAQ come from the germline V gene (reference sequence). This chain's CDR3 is CASSGRDNYGYTF. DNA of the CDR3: TGTGCCAGCAGCGGCAGGGATAACTATGGCTACACCTTC.

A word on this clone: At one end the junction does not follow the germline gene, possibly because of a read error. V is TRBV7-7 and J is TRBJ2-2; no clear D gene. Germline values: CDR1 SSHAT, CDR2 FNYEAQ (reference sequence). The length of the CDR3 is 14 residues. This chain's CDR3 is CASSPDSNTGELFF. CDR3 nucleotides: TGTGCTAGCAGCCCCGACTCGAACACCGGGGAGCTGTTTTTT.

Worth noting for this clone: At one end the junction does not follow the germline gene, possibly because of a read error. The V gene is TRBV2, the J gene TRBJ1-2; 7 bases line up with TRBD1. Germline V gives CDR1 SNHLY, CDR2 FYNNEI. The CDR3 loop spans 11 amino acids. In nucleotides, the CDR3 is TGTGCCAGCAGTCTCCGGGACAGATTTTTCTTC. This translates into CASSLRDRFFF.

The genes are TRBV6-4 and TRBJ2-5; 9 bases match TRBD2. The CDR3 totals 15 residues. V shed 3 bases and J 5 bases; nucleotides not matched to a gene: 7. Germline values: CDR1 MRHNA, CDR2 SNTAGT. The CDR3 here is CASSDVAGDLETQYF. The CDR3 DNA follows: TGTGCCAGCAGTGATGTAGCGGGGGACCTGGAGACCCAGTACTTC.

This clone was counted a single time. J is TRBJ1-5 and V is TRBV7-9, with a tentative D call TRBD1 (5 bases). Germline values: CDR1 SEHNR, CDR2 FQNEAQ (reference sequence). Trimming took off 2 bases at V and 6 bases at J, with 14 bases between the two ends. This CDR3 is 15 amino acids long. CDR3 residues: CASSLSGTGGQPQHF. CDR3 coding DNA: TGTGCCAGCAGCTTATCAGGGACGGGAGGTCAGCCCCAGCATTTT.

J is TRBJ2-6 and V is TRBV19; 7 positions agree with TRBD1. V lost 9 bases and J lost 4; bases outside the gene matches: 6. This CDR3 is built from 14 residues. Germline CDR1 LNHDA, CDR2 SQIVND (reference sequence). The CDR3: CASDRVGGANVLTF. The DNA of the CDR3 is TGTGCCAGCGACAGGGTCGGCGGGGCCAACGTCCTGACTTTC.